This T cell receptor (beta chain) was captured in a study of blood T cell repertoires in COVID-19. As for the study in general: The United States, Italy and Spain provided the acute and convalescent COVID-19 samples. Sources were T cells, B-cell-depleted T cells, or PBMCs; the material itself was cDNA or gDNA.

V lost 1 base, J lost 8 bases, and 12 bases lay in between. This CDR3 has 14 amino acids. From germline, CDR1 is MDHEN and CDR2 SYDVKM. In the study's own analysis: Using reference gene primer amplification, nucleated cell counts were estimated. Using immunoSEQ multiplex PCR, the repertoire was profiled, and TCRdb retains in-frame clones only, with some absent. Clonal size and the V and J genes are those of that table, whereas D and trimming came from the DNA. This table holds about 160,000 clones, around 83% found once. This TCR derives from a man aged 65 to 85 who had recovered from COVID-19. The sequencing input was peripheral blood. V gene TRBV28 combines with J gene TRBJ2-1; D gene unclear. The CDR3 region has the DNA TGTGCCAGCAGTTTATCGAGTCTAGGTTATGAGCAGTTCTTC. Encoded protein: CASSLSSLGYEQFF.